This T cell receptor beta chain stems from a study of T-cell memory formation after mild COVID-19. Study-wide context: TCR clusters largely stayed donor specific.

Study observations and caveats: From day 15 to 85, contracting clones were balanced between CD4 and CD8, whereas later expanders leaned toward CD4+. CM and EM subsets held most contracting CD4+ clones; EMRA held CD8+ ones. Pre-infection memory carried some responding clones, suggesting that cross-reactive memory joined.

The V and J ends lost 0 bases and 0 bases respectively, with 9 bases between them. Germline lookup yields CDR1 SGHRS and CDR2 YFSETQ. The CDR3 has 16 amino acids. Details on this clonotype: Its target is not known.

TCRdb re-analysed the 5' RACE reads in MiXCR, keeping a single row per CDR3 protein. The sample records about 190,000 distinct CDR3 sequences, approximately 20% being singletons. The receptor was derived from an adult woman who had mild COVID-19 (a few samples of this study predate the infection). Cell type and time point are not known. The chain employs TRBV5-1 and TRBJ1-4; D uncertain. The sequencing sample was made of PBMCs or a T cell subset sorted from them (not recorded which). CDR3 residues: CASSLASSATNEKLFF. CDR3 bases: TGCGCCAGCAGCTTGGCCTCATCGGCAACTAATGAAAAACTGTTTTTT.